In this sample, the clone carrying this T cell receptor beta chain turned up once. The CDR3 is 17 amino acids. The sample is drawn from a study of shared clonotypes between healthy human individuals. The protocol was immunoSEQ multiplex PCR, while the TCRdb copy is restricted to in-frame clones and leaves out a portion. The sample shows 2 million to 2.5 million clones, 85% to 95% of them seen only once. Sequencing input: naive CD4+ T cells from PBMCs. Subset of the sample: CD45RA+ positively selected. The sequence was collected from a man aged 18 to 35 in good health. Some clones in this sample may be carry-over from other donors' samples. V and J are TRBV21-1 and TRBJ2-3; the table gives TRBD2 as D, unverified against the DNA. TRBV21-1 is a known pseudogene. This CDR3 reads CASSKGEREGRVDTQCF. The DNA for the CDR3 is TGTGCCAGCAGCAAGGGGGAGCGGGAGGGCCGTGTAGATACGCAGTGTTTT.